This T cell receptor (beta chain) is drawn from a study of Ad26.COV2.S vaccination and SARS-CoV-2 variants. Treatment meaning: around 19 received Ad26.COV2.S at low or high dose, single or two shots; roughly five received placebo; per-sample allocation not given. Following the first vaccine or placebo injection, samples were taken on day 63. V was clipped by 5 bases and J by 3 bases; unmatched bases: 6. Germline loops: CDR1 SEHNR, CDR2 FQNEAQ (reference sequence). This CDR3 has 15 residues. The repertoire was sequenced with immunoSEQ multiplex PCR; TCRdb's copy has only in-frame clones and lacks some. The data contain 440,000 or so clones, 70% to 90% of them singletons.

This TCR came from a person aged 18-60 years who received the Ad26.COV2.S COVID-19 vaccine or a placebo. The sample consisted of peripheral blood, taken in a trial of Ad26.COV2.S vaccine versus placebo. The chain combines TRBV7-9 with TRBJ1-1, with 10 bases that match TRBD1. This chain's CDR3 is CASSPDRGRDTEAFF. The CDR3 nucleotides read TGTGCCAGCAGCCCCGACAGGGGGCGAGACACTGAAGCTTTCTTT.